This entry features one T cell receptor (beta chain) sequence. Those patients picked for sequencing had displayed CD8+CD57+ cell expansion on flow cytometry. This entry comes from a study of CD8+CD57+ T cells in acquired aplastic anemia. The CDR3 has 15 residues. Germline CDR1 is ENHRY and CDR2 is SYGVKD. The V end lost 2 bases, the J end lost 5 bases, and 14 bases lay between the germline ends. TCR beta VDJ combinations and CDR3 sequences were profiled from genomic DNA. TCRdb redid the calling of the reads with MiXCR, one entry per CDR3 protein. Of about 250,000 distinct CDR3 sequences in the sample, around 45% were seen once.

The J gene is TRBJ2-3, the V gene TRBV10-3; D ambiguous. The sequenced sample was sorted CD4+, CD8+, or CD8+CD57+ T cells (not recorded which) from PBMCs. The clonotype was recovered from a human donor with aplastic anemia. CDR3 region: CAISEVVGVKDTQYF. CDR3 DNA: TGTGCCATCAGTGAGGTAGTTGGCGTGAAAGATACGCAGTATTTT.